A single sample is the source of the 8 T cell receptor beta chains below, sequenced in a study of blood T cells in healthy people across ages. A second PCR of 7 to 11 cycles used a sample-barcoded 5' primer and a J-beta primer mix. TCRdb re-analysed the 5' RACE reads in MiXCR, keeping a single row per CDR3 protein. The top ten hold roughly 3.8% of the sample, which has about 800,000 distinct CDR3 sequences, more than 20% seen once. This same sample was also part of a study on T cells of mothers and their children.

Source material: blood. These receptors were taken from a boy aged 10-17 years in good health.

The chain uses TRBV7-2 and TRBJ2-2, with D possibly matching TRBD2 (6 bases). V was cut by 5 bases and J by 7 bases, with 14 bases left in between. The CDR3 is made up of 14 amino acids. Germline CDR1 and CDR2: SGHTA and FQGNSA. Here the CDR3 DNA reads TGTGCCAGCAGCCCCGGCGGGGCCGGCGGGGAGCTGTTTTTT. Its translation is CASSPGGAGGELFF.

This clonotype was found a few times. The chain uses TRBV12-3 or TRBV12-4 and TRBJ1-5; possibly TRBD1 for D (5 bases). The CDR3 consists of 17 residues. V was trimmed by 3 bases and J by 0 bases, leaving 15 bases between them. The CDR3 protein is CASSFLRGRYSNQPQHF. The CDR3 DNA follows: TGTGCCAGCAGTTTTCTGAGGGGCCGGTATAGCAATCAGCCCCAGCATTTT.

There are a few counts of this clonotype. The junction does not match germline at one end; this may be a read error. CDR3 sequence reads: CVSSFLTSGSYEQYF. CDR3 nucleotides: TGTGTCAGCAGCTTTTTGACTAGCGGGTCCTACGAGCAGTACTTC. This chain connects TRBV11-2 to TRBJ2-7; 10 positions match TRBD2. CDR3 size: 15 residues. Per the germline V gene, CDR1 is SGHAT and CDR2 is FQNNGV.

This clonotype was detected only a few times. The genes are TRBV7-2 and TRBJ1-3, with 9 bases fitting TRBD1. Trimming took 5 bases from V and 2 from J; bases not matched to a gene: 4. The CDR3 runs 15 residues. Germline V gene data show CDR1 as SGHTA and CDR2 as FQGNSA. The CDR3 loop is CASSPNRGPGNTIYF. DNA of the CDR3: TGTGCCAGCAGCCCGAACAGGGGGCCTGGAAACACCATATATTTT.

The rearrangement links TRBV6-2 or TRBV6-3 to TRBJ2-2; 9 nucleotides match TRBD1. Germline V gives CDR1 MNHEY, CDR2 SVGEGT. Trimming removed 4 bases from V and 6 bases from J; junction bases left unmatched: 6. The CDR3 consists of 15 residues. Here the CDR3 reads CASSSGQGRAGELFF. The DNA of the CDR3 is TGTGCCAGCAGTTCCGGACAGGGGAGAGCCGGGGAGCTGTTTTTT.

Notes on this clonotype: At one boundary the junction diverges from the germline segment, which might be a read error. This rearrangement joins TRBV20-1 to TRBJ1-2, with 10 bases aligning to TRBD1. The CDR3 covers 15 residues. CDR1 is DFQATT and CDR2 is SNEGSKA in the germline V gene (reference sequence). In nucleotides, the CDR3 is TGCAGTGCTAGAGAGGACAGGGGGTTGATCTATCGCTACACCTTC. Its translation: CSAREDRGLIYRYTF.

The V gene is TRBV6-2 or TRBV6-3, the J gene TRBJ1-1; unclear D gene. This CDR3 has 15 amino acids. The V end lost 7 bases, the J end lost 0 bases, and 15 bases lay between the germline ends. The germline V gene encodes CDR1 MNHEY and CDR2 SVGEGT. Here the CDR3 reads CASTELAGLNTEAFF. In nucleotides, the CDR3 is TGTGCCAGCACCGAACTCGCCGGGCTGAACACTGAAGCTTTCTTT.

The CDR3 DNA follows: TGCAGTGCTTCCCTGCCGGGACAGCGATACACTGAAGCTTTCTTT. Encoded protein: CSASLPGQRYTEAFF. The chain combines TRBV20-1 with TRBJ1-1, with TRBD1 identical over 7 bases. V trimming: 5 bases; J trimming: 3 bases; junction bases outside the gene matches: 12. Germline CDR1 is DFQATT and CDR2 is SNEGSKA (reference sequence). The CDR3 totals 15 residues.